The text below deals with one TCR beta chain. Its antigen is unidentified. TCRdb keeps only in-frame clones here, not all; method: immunoSEQ multiplex PCR. The table has roughly 30,000 clones, approximately 91% seen once; the top ten hold over 8%. This record comes from a study of OX40 agonist ivuxolimab in advanced cancers. Study results and caveats: The antigen specificity of the peripheral T cells (those that were expanded) was not determined. At doses 0.1 to 3.0 mg/kg, CD4+ and CD8+ clones expanded.

Autoimmune disease history or systemic immunosuppression meant exclusion. Samples were taken at baseline and on day 1 of cycles 4 and 7. Losses at the gene ends were 2 bases for V and 9 bases for J; bases not matched to a gene: 10. The CDR3 spans 16 residues. The germline gives CDR1 MRHNA, CDR2 SNTAGT. J is TRBJ1-4 and V is TRBV6-4, with 9 bases matching TRBD1. The source was CD4+ or CD8+ T cells sorted from blood, collected in a trial of the OX40 agonist ivuxolimab. This TCR was sampled from an adult with an advanced solid tumor such as melanoma, head and neck, liver or kidney cancer. The CDR3 is CASSDDAGTGPKKLFF. In DNA, the CDR3 is TGTGCCAGCAGTGACGATGCCGGGACAGGGCCGAAAAAACTGTTTTTT.